This TCR beta chain was sequenced for a study of CD8 T cells in ankylosing spondylitis. This clonotype was detected only a few times. The target antigen is unknown. One entry per CDR3 protein, called by TCRdb with MiXCR from the 5' RACE reads. The profile shows around 130,000 distinct CDR3 sequences, about 15% of them singletons. Overall study findings and caveats: The study identified a TCR beta motif of several highly homologous variants that appeared characteristic of ankylosing spondylitis blood.

V was clipped by 3 bases and J by 3 bases, with 16 bases between them. This CDR3 is built from 16 residues. From germline, CDR1 is SGDLS and CDR2 YYNGEE. V gene TRBV9 combines with J gene TRBJ2-1, with a tentative D call TRBD2 (5 bases). This sequence was found in a male donor with ankylosing spondylitis. The sequencing input was blood, either unsorted or a sorted T cell fraction (not recorded which). CDR3 nucleotide sequence: TGTGCCAGCAGCGGGAGAGGAGAGGGTTACTACAATGAGCAGTTCTTC. Translation: CASSGRGEGYYNEQFF. Looking up the rest from reference TRBV9 and TRBJ2-1 gives the full variable domain: DSGVTQTPKHLITATGQRVTLRCSPRSGDLSVYWYQQSLDQGLQFLIQYYNGEERAKGNILERFSAQQFPDLHSELNLSSLELGDSALYFCASSGRGEGYYNEQFFGPGTRLTVL.